Sequencing of this TCR beta chain was carried out in a study of cytomegalovirus exposure and HLA in healthy donors. Study-wide points: Among the sequence variants, a highly shared cluster was likely an artifact of sequencing.

As concerns this clone: Its antigen is not identified.

PCR employed 60 Vbeta and 13 Jbeta primers. Data came from immunoSEQ multiplex PCR; TCRdb stores just in-frame clones and leaves some out. The sample has approximately 100,000 clones, about 80% seen once. Healthy individuals who donated bone marrow served as the donors. The CDR3 sequence is 12 residues long. The germline V gene encodes CDR1 KGHSH and CDR2 LQKENI. V was clipped by 3 bases and J by 5 bases, with 4 bases between them. V and J are TRBV18 and TRBJ1-4; no firm D call. The TCR was taken from a woman aged 40 to 49 in good health and CMV-seropositive. Input material: PBMCs. CDR3 in DNA: TGTGCCAGCTCACCGTCGAATGAAAAACTGTTTTTT. Translation: CASSPSNEKLFF.